Each of the 8 T cell receptor beta chains below was sequenced from the same sample in a study of shared clonotypes between healthy human individuals. Naive CD8 cells, CD45RO-negative and positively selected for CCR7, excluded terminally differentiated effector memory CD45RA+ cells. Assay used: immunoSEQ multiplex PCR; TCRdb lists only in-frame clones, some missing. The sample lists around 600,000 clones; 90% to 95% were seen once. Sequenced input: naive CD8+ T cells sorted from blood. These TCRs come from a woman aged 30 to 39 in good health.

This rearrangement joins TRBV5-1 to TRBJ1-1; D gene ambiguous. CDR1 is SGHRS and CDR2 is YFSETQ in the germline V gene. V was clipped by 0 bases and J by 6 bases, with 6 bases between them. The CDR3 length is 12 residues. The CDR3 coding sequence is TGCGCCAGCAGCTTGGTCTGGCCTGAAGCTTTCTTT. This gives the protein CASSLVWPEAFF.

V gene TRBV2 combines with J gene TRBJ1-6; D remains unclear. V shed 4 bases and J shed 4 bases, with 14 bases lying between them. Per germline, CDR1 SNHLY and CDR2 FYNNEI. The CDR3 is 16 residues long. The CDR3 DNA reads as TGTGCCAGCAGTGTCCCCCCCCGGAGGTATAATTCACCCCTCCACTTT. Translating it yields CASSVPPRRYNSPLHF.

The chain joins TRBV30 to TRBJ1-1; no clear D gene. Germline-derived CDR1 and CDR2 are GTSNPN and SVGIG (reference sequence). Trimming removed 7 bases from V and 8 bases from J, with 17 bases in between. This CDR3 is 12 amino acids long. CDR3 region: CASPQMTGEAFF. The CDR3 coding sequence is TGTGCCTCCCCGCAAATGACGGGAGAAGCTTTCTTT.

The chain is built from TRBV30 and TRBJ2-7, with 13 bases matching TRBD2. Germline V lookup: CDR1 GTSNPN, CDR2 SVGIG (reference sequence). The junction had 8 bases not matched to a gene; V was cut back by 2 bases and J by 4 bases. The CDR3 spans 16 residues. CDR3 loop: CAWSTGLAGRSYEQYF. The CDR3 nucleotides are TGTGCCTGGAGTACGGGACTAGCGGGACGTTCGTACGAGCAGTACTTC. The variable domain in full, with the rest retrieved from reference TRBV30 and TRBJ2-7, is SQTIHQWPATLVQPVGSPLSLECTVEGTSNPNLYWYRQAAGRGLQLLFYSVGIGQISSEVPQNLSASRPQDRQFILSSKKLLLSDSGFYLCAWSTGLAGRSYEQYFGPGTRLTVT.

The V gene is TRBV7-9, the J gene TRBJ2-5; a weak D match, TRBD1 (6 bases). CDR3 length: 13 amino acids. V was trimmed by 5 bases and J by 5 bases, leaving 12 bases between them. From germline, CDR1 is SEHNR and CDR2 FQNEAQ (reference sequence). The CDR3 is CASSQDSVETQYF. For the CDR3, the DNA is TGTGCCAGCAGCCAGGACAGTGTGGAGACCCAGTACTTC.

The rearrangement joins TRBV6-5 to TRBJ2-7; 8 nucleotides line up with TRBD2. The CDR3 has 15 residues. The germline V gene has CDR1 MNHEY and CDR2 SVGAGI. J lost 0 bases, V lost 2 bases, and 3 bases had no gene match. The CDR3 sequence is CASSYGSGSSYEQYF. The CDR3 nucleotides read TGTGCCAGCAGTTACGGCAGCGGGAGCTCCTACGAGCAGTACTTC.

The rearrangement uses TRBV7-8 and TRBJ2-1; 8 bases map to TRBD1. The V segment lost 7 bases and the J segment 2 bases; nucleotides outside the gene matches: 7. The germline V gene has CDR1 SGHVS and CDR2 FQNEAQ. The CDR3 runs 15 residues. The CDR3 region is CASTDLGQAYNEQFF. The CDR3, as DNA: TGTGCCAGCACCGATCTGGGACAGGCCTACAATGAGCAGTTCTTC.

The rearrangement uses TRBV29-1 and TRBJ2-3; 13 bases agree with TRBD2. The germline CDR1 and CDR2 sequences are SQVTM and ANQGSEA. Germline trimming cut 0 bases from V and 0 bases from J; bases unmatched to any gene: 12. This CDR3 is 20 amino acids long. This CDR3 is CSVEEGVGTSGDPSTDTQYF. CDR3 DNA: TGCAGCGTTGAAGAAGGCGTCGGGACTAGCGGGGACCCAAGCACAGATACGCAGTATTTT.